This entry concerns a single T cell receptor beta chain. Its specificity is unknown. The data are from a study of shared clonotypes between healthy human individuals. Regarding the study as a whole: Limitation of the genetic and exposure-history diversity represented came from the few donors.

There were only Caucasian adults among the donors, and all lived in Nashville, Tennessee. Sequencing was at deep level. Using immunoSEQ multiplex PCR, the repertoire was profiled, and TCRdb retains in-frame clones only, with some absent. Among about 1.5 million clones listed, around 98% were seen once. This CDR3 contains 17 residues. With 6 bases clipped from V and 5 bases from J, the junction kept 14 bases outside the gene matches. From germline, CDR1 is SGHNT and CDR2 YYREEE (reference sequence). Sequences were obtained from naive CD4+ T cells sorted from blood. The subset is: CD45RA+ positively selected. The clonotype comes from a man aged 25 to 40 in good health. This chain links TRBV5-4 with TRBJ2-5; 12 positions agree with TRBD2. The CDR3 coding sequence is TGTGCCAGCACGACGACTAGCGGGGGCCGGGGCGGGGAGACCCAGTACTTC. Translated: CASTTTSGGRGGETQYF.